One and the same sample provided the 26 T cell receptor beta chains below, sequenced in a study of blood T cell repertoires in COVID-19. Data came from immunoSEQ multiplex PCR; TCRdb stores just in-frame clones and leaves some out. The sample includes fewer than 200,000 clones, less than 85% of them seen just once. Sequenced input: PBMCs or T cells enriched from blood (not recorded which). The origin of the receptors is a man aged 50-60 years who had recovered from COVID-19.

The V call is TRBV10-3, the J call TRBJ1-1, with 7 bases matching TRBD1. J lost 3 bases, V lost 10 bases, and 8 bases had no gene match. CDR1 is ENHRY and CDR2 is SYGVKD in the germline V gene. The CDR3 is 13 residues long. CDR3 loop: CASSKGADTEAFF. The CDR3, as DNA: TGTGCCAGCTCTAAGGGGGCGGACACTGAAGCTTTCTTT.

The chain has TRBV29-1 and TRBJ2-2; perhaps TRBD2 as D (5 bases). The CDR3 totals 11 residues. Between the trimmed V and J ends, which lost 6 bases and 7 bases, there was a span of 9 bases. Germline V gene lookup returns CDR1 SQVTM and CDR2 ANQGSEA. The CDR3 DNA is TGCAGCGTGGCCCGGGGCGGGGAGCTGTTTTTT. Translation: CSVARGGELFF.

The chain couples TRBV5-1 to TRBJ2-1; TRBD1 aligns across 7 bases. From germline, CDR1 is SGHRS and CDR2 YFSETQ. The CDR3 runs to 21 residues. V shed 0 bases and J 6 bases; nucleotides not matched to a gene: 24. The CDR3 DNA is TGCGCCAGCAGCTTGGCCCGGGTTCAGTGGGTCCGGGACAGCACGACCAATGAGCAGTTCTTC. As protein: CASSLARVQWVRDSTTNEQFF.

J is TRBJ1-1 and V is TRBV20-1; TRBD1 might be the D (5 bases). The CDR3 extends over 17 amino acids. Trimming removed 3 bases from V and 1 base from J, with 21 bases in between. Per germline, CDR1 DFQATT and CDR2 SNEGSKA (reference sequence). The CDR3 DNA sequence: TGCAGTGCTAGTCCTCCGGGGGGAAGAGTAAGGAACACTGAAGCTTTCTTT. Amino acids: CSASPPGGRVRNTEAFF.

This clone was seen a single time. This chain links TRBV5-1 with TRBJ1-1, with unresolved D. Germline CDR1 reads SGHRS; CDR2 reads YFSETQ. Trimming took 2 bases from V and 0 from J, leaving 8 bases between them. CDR3 length equals 14 residues. The chain's CDR3 is CASSFGRLNTEAFF. The CDR3 DNA follows: TGCGCCAGCAGCTTCGGCAGGTTGAACACTGAAGCTTTCTTT.

Concerning this clone: One end of the junction fails to match germline, which may point to a read error. The genes are TRBV7-7 and TRBJ2-5, with 7 bases aligning to TRBD1. The V gene's germline CDR1 is SSHAT and CDR2 FNYEAQ (reference sequence). The length of the CDR3 is 15 residues. The CDR3 coding sequence is TGTGCTAGCAGCTTAGACGGGACAGTCCAAGAGACCCAGTACTTC. This codes for CASSLDGTVQETQYF.

The chain joins TRBV4-1 to TRBJ1-1, with D possibly TRBD1 on 5 matching bases. CDR1 MGHRA and CDR2 YSYEKL come from the germline V gene. With 3 bases removed from V and 5 bases from J, the gap between germline ends came to 10 bases. The CDR3 contains 13 residues. CDR3 amino acids: CASSHLPGTEAFF. In DNA form, the CDR3 reads TGCGCCAGCAGCCACCTACCAGGGACTGAAGCTTTCTTT.

V usage is TRBV4-1 and J usage is TRBJ1-4; unclear D gene. V was clipped by 3 bases and J by 2 bases, with 13 bases between them. Germline CDR1 reads MGHRA; CDR2 reads YSYEKL. The CDR3 length is 16 residues. CDR3 region: CASSHVLGATNEKLFF. The CDR3 DNA follows: TGCGCCAGCAGCCACGTTTTGGGCGCCACTAATGAAAAACTGTTTTTT.

This chain joins TRBV3-1 (or the pseudogene TRBV3-2) and TRBJ2-7; D uncertain. The germline CDR1 and CDR2 sequences are LGHDT and YNNKEL (reference sequence). V was trimmed by 1 base and J by 6 bases, leaving 13 bases between them. The CDR3 is 14 residues long. The CDR3 DNA sequence: TGTGCCAGCAGCCAAGTCCGATTTTCGGGCGAGCAGTACTTC. Encoded protein: CASSQVRFSGEQYF.

This clone appeared a single time. The chain combines TRBV5-4 with TRBJ2-1, with 8 bases that match TRBD2. CDR1 is SGHNT and CDR2 is YYREEE in the germline V gene (reference sequence). V trimming: 4 bases; J trimming: 7 bases; junction bases outside the gene matches: 10. The CDR3 length is 15 residues. The CDR3 bases are TGTGCCAGCAGCCGTAAGCGGGGGATTGTTAATGAGCAGTTCTTC. It specifies CASSRKRGIVNEQFF. Together with reference TRBV5-4 and TRBJ2-1, the CDR3 gives the full variable domain: ETGVTQSPTHLIKTRGQQVTLRCSSQSGHNTVSWYQQALGQGPQFIFQYYREEENGRGNFPPRFSGLQFPNYSSELNVNALELDDSALYLCASSRKRGIVNEQFFGPGTRLTVL.

The V and J genes are TRBV7-9 and TRBJ1-1; possible D gene TRBD1, 6 bases. The germline gives CDR1 SEHNR, CDR2 FQNEAQ (reference sequence). Deletions cut 5 bases from V and 0 bases from J, with 13 bases between. The CDR3 runs to 15 residues. The CDR3 protein is CASSRQQGMNTEAFF. The DNA of the CDR3 is TGTGCCAGCAGCAGACAACAGGGTATGAACACTGAAGCTTTCTTT.

The rearrangement uses TRBV6-5 and TRBJ2-4, with TRBD1 matching 11 bases. V dropped 5 bases and J dropped 3; count of bases not matched to a gene: 3. The CDR3 extends over 15 amino acids. CDR1 MNHEY and CDR2 SVGAGI come from the germline V gene. The CDR3: CASSKGQGVKNIQYF. The DNA for the CDR3 is TGTGCCAGCAGTAAGGGACAGGGGGTCAAAAACATTCAGTACTTC.

This sequence joins TRBV4-1 and TRBJ2-7; tentative D call: TRBD1 (5 bases). Trimming took off 0 bases at V and 7 bases at J, with 10 bases between the two ends. The germline V gene has CDR1 MGHRA and CDR2 YSYEKL. The CDR3 has 13 amino acids. CDR3 loop: CASSQDRSGEQYF. The CDR3 DNA reads TGCGCCAGCAGCCAAGATCGGTCAGGGGAGCAGTACTTC.

This clone has just a few counts. The rearrangement joins TRBV6-5 to TRBJ1-6, with TRBD1 identical over 7 bases. Germline trimming cut 6 bases from V and 12 bases from J; bases unmatched to any gene: 2. Germline V gene lookup returns CDR1 MNHEY and CDR2 SVGAGI. CDR3 length: 11 residues. CDR3 sequence: CASRTGLPLHF. DNA for the CDR3: TGTGCCAGCAGGACAGGGTTACCCCTCCACTTT.

Comments on this clone: The junction shows a germline mismatch at one end, possibly a read error. The gene calls are TRBV3-1 (or the pseudogene TRBV3-2) and TRBJ2-5; 14 bases fit TRBD2. CDR1 and CDR2 (germline): LGHDT, YNNKEL (reference sequence). The CDR3 extends over 20 amino acids. CDR3 sequence: CASSQDGGLAGASSQETQYF. The CDR3 bases are TGTGCCAGCAGTCAAGACGGGGGACTAGCGGGGGCCTCGTCCCAAGAGACCCAGTACTTC.

The chain carries TRBV19 and TRBJ1-2; D is perhaps TRBD1 (5 bases). The CDR3 spans 14 residues. Looked up from germline, CDR1 is LNHDA and CDR2 is SQIVND (reference sequence). The ends were cut back, 3 bases at V and 7 bases at J, with 15 bases in the middle. The CDR3 DNA reads as TGTGCCAGTAGTATTAAGGGGCCGGTGCGTGGCTACACCTTC. It encodes CASSIKGPVRGYTF.

The chain recombines TRBV2 with TRBJ1-1; 8 nucleotides line up with TRBD1. The CDR3 extends over 13 amino acids. V dropped 6 bases and J dropped 4; count of bases not matched to a gene: 4. The germline CDR1 and CDR2 sequences are SNHLY and FYNNEI. The CDR3 DNA follows: TGTGCCAGCAGACCGGACAGGGCCACTGAAGCTTTCTTT. Amino acid sequence: CASRPDRATEAFF. The complete variable domain, with remaining parts taken from reference TRBV2 and TRBJ1-1, reads EPEVTQTPSHQVTQMGQEVILRCVPISNHLYFYWYRQILGQKVEFLVSFYNNEISEKSEIFDDQFSVERPDGSNFTLKIRSTKLEDSAMYFCASRPDRATEAFFGQGTRLTVV.

The rearrangement links TRBV19 to TRBJ1-2; a possible D gene is TRBD1 (5 bases). V lost 3 bases and J 5 bases, leaving 16 bases between the germline ends. Germline V gene sequence: CDR1 LNHDA, CDR2 SQIVND (reference sequence). This CDR3 is 15 amino acids long. CDR3 in DNA: TGTGCCAGTAGTATTCTGGAACAGGAGACATATGGCTACACCTTC. Translation: CASSILEQETYGYTF. The full variable domain, in which reference TRBV19 and TRBJ1-2 provide the parts outside the CDR3, is DGGITQSPKYLFRKEGQNVTLSCEQNLNHDAMYWYRQDPGQGLRLIYYSQIVNDFQKGDIAEGYSVSREKKESFPLTVTSAQKNPTAFYLCASSILEQETYGYTFGSGTRLTVV.

V usage is TRBV19 and J usage is TRBJ1-6, with unresolved D. The CDR3 contains 14 residues. The V end was cut by 6 bases, the J end by 9 bases, with 15 bases between. Per germline, CDR1 LNHDA and CDR2 SQIVND (reference sequence). This CDR3 reads CASSKTPRGSPLHF. The CDR3 DNA follows: TGTGCCAGTAGCAAGACCCCCCGGGGTTCACCCCTCCACTTT.

This chain uses TRBV6-9 with TRBJ1-1, with no clear D. CDR1 and CDR2 (germline): MNHGY, SVAAGI. This CDR3 spans 17 amino acids. Trimming shortened V by 2 bases and J by 4 bases, and 20 bases separated the two germline ends. CDR3 sequence reads: CASSYGGRSIVGTEAFF. The CDR3 DNA reads TGTGCCAGCAGTTATGGCGGCAGATCAATCGTTGGCACTGAAGCTTTCTTT.

The gene calls are TRBV3-1 (or the pseudogene TRBV3-2) and TRBJ1-4; tentatively, D is TRBD1 (6 bases). From germline, CDR1 is LGHDT and CDR2 YNNKEL (reference sequence). The V end was cut by 4 bases, the J end by 5 bases, with 11 bases between. The CDR3 runs 14 residues. In DNA, the CDR3 is TGTGCCAGCAGCCCCAGGACAGTGAATGAAAAACTGTTTTTT. This sequence encodes CASSPRTVNEKLFF.

The CDR3 sequence is CASRGEGSTDTQYF. CDR3 in DNA: TGTGCCAGTAGGGGAGAAGGCAGCACAGATACGCAGTATTTT. The chain has TRBV19 and TRBJ2-3; tentative D call: TRBD2 (5 bases). Trimming pared 6 bases from V and 0 bases from J, leaving 10 bases between. Germline V gene data show CDR1 as LNHDA and CDR2 as SQIVND (reference sequence). The CDR3 runs 14 residues.

This sequence joins TRBV4-1 and TRBJ2-7, with 9 bases lining up with TRBD1. CDR3 size: 15 residues. The germline gives CDR1 MGHRA, CDR2 YSYEKL. The V and J ends lost 0 bases and 4 bases, in that order; junction bases with no gene match: 4. DNA of the CDR3: TGCGCCAGCAGCCAAGACGGGACAGGGACATACGAGCAGTACTTC. The encoded protein is CASSQDGTGTYEQYF.

V usage is TRBV10-1 and J usage is TRBJ2-2; possible D gene TRBD2, 5 bases. Trimming removed 5 bases at V and 5 bases at J, with 9 bases between. Germline CDR1 is WNHNN and CDR2 is SYGVQD (reference sequence). This CDR3 spans 13 amino acids. The CDR3 protein is CASSRGETGELFF. The CDR3 nucleotides are TGCGCCAGCAGTCGGGGAGAAACCGGGGAGCTGTTTTTT.

The J gene is TRBJ2-7, the V gene TRBV18; 8 bases fit TRBD1. The CDR3 length is 12 residues. Losses at the gene ends were 3 bases for V and 7 bases for J; bases not matched to a gene: 2. CDR1 KGHSH and CDR2 LQKENI come from the germline V gene. The CDR3 DNA is TGTGCCAGCTCACCCGGACAGGGAGAGCAGTACTTC. This translates into CASSPGQGEQYF. The full variable domain, in which reference TRBV18 and TRBJ2-7 provide the parts outside the CDR3, is NAGVMQNPRHLVRRRGQEARLRCSPMKGHSHVYWYRQLPEEGLKFMVYLQKENIIDESGMPKERFSAEFPKEGPSILRIQQVVRGDSAAYFCASSPGQGEQYFGPGTRLTVT.

This clone has only one observation. This chain connects TRBV6-6 to TRBJ1-1; D uncertain. CDR1 and CDR2 (germline): MNHNY, SVGAGI (reference sequence). This CDR3 is 14 amino acids long. V was pared by 10 bases and J by 4 bases, with 19 bases between. The CDR3 DNA sequence: TGTGCCACCCGTAACTCGAGGGTGGGCACTGAAGCTTTCTTT. Translation: CATRNSRVGTEAFF.